This paragraph covers one TCR beta chain sequence. This sample is part of a study of blood T cell repertoires in COVID-19. Study-level background: Italy, Spain and the United States were the sources of the convalescent and acute COVID-19 samples.

This CDR3 region has 14 residues. V trimming: 3 bases; J trimming: 5 bases; junction bases outside the gene matches: 6. CDR1 and CDR2 from the germline V gene are SGHRS and YFSETQ. The study counted Cohort 3 donors as recovered given two negative PCRs, clearance, or symptom resolution. Assay: immunoSEQ multiplex PCR; the TCRdb copy retains only in-frame clones and omits some. The table lists approximately 260,000 clones, 90% to 95% of them singletons. The receptor was derived from a woman under 30 who had recovered from COVID-19. V is TRBV5-1 and J is TRBJ2-7, with 9 nucleotides matching TRBD1. The sequenced sample consisted of PBMCs or T cells enriched from blood (not recorded which). CDR3 DNA sequence: TGCGCCAGCAGCTCGGGGACAGGGACTAACGAGCAGTACTTC. It translates to CASSSGTGTNEQYF.